What follows describes a single T cell receptor beta chain. The data derive from a study of technical replicates of blood from a few donors. V gave up 3 bases and J gave up 14 bases, with 20 bases separating them. The germline CDR1 and CDR2 sequences are SGHTA and FQGNSA. This CDR3 contains 15 residues. TCRdb's copy holds only in-frame clones and misses some; the assay was immunoSEQ multiplex PCR. The data contain some 79,000 clones, about 91% of them seen just once; the ten biggest clones take up around 0.37%. The source is a human donor in good health. Some clones in this sample may be carry-over from other donors' samples. The chain has TRBV7-2 and TRBJ1-6; D not resolved. Sequencing was done on a sample of T cells isolated from PBMCs. As DNA, the CDR3 is TGTGCCAGCAGCTTTAATCCGGGGTATACGACAACCCTCCACTTT. Translation gives CASSFNPGYTTTLHF.